Sequencing of this TCR beta chain was carried out in a study of T cell responses to AZD1222 COVID-19 vaccine. The CDR3 loop spans 15 amino acids. Losses at the gene ends were 4 bases for V and 8 bases for J; bases not matched to a gene: 10. Germline V gives CDR1 LGHNA, CDR2 YNFKEQ. TCRdb's copy holds only in-frame clones and misses some; the assay was immunoSEQ multiplex PCR. The sample consists of about 180,000 clones, about nine tenths of them appearing once. Sequenced here: peripheral blood, sampled on day 0 of AZD1222 vaccination. V usage is TRBV4-2 and J usage is TRBJ2-1, with 8 bases matching TRBD2. The TCR sequence derives from an adult in good health. This chain's CDR3 is CASSLKRGSRDEQFF. For the CDR3, the DNA is TGTGCCAGCAGCCTTAAGCGGGGGAGCAGGGATGAGCAGTTCTTC.